This T cell receptor beta chain was recorded in a study of identical twins. The CDR3 contains 13 residues. Trimming left V 5 bases short and J 2 bases short, with 12 bases between. Germline lookup yields CDR1 DFQATT and CDR2 SNEGSKA (reference sequence). Study results and caveats: Models predicted less out-of-frame TCR alpha sharing in monozygotic twins than was found. Diverse VJ usage suggested most zero-insertion clonotypes were not invariant T cells.

Regarding this clonotype: The antigen is not known.

Carrying unique molecular identifiers, the cDNA also gained a universal primer site through template switching. From the 5' RACE reads, TCRdb called clonotypes with MiXCR, one entry per CDR3 protein. The table lists 200,000 to 300,000 distinct CDR3 sequences, about an eighth of them singletons, with 3.5% to 5% in the top ten. These data also formed part of another study, on yellow fever vaccine responses in identical twins.

This chain joins TRBV20-1 and TRBJ2-5; TRBD1 is a possible D gene (6 bases). The TCR comes from a woman aged 18-30 years in good health. Sequencing used memory (CD45RO+) T cells sorted from blood. Here the CDR3 DNA reads TGCAGTGCTCTGACAGGCTCTCAAGAGACCCAGTACTTC. It specifies CSALTGSQETQYF.